This T cell receptor beta chain comes out of a study of blood T cell repertoires in COVID-19. Study members were between roughly 18 and 89 years old and lived in approximately 25 US regions. Participant-given clinical history determined each cohort assignment. V gave up 6 bases and J gave up 3 bases, with 11 bases separating them. Germline V gene sequence: CDR1 LNHDA, CDR2 SQIVND (reference sequence). CDR3 length: 13 residues. Original processing notes: Counts of nucleated cells, estimated from reference gene primer amplification, were obtained. TCRdb keeps only in-frame clones here, not all; method: immunoSEQ multiplex PCR. The DNA gave D and trimming, while V, J and clone size come from that table. The table has about 230,000 clones, under 90% seen once.

This TCR was recovered from a man aged 55-75 years who had recovered from COVID-19. Sequenced sample: PBMCs or T cells enriched from blood (not recorded which). The rearrangement links TRBV19 to TRBJ1-2; weak D call: TRBD1 (5 bases). The CDR3 region has the DNA TGTGCCAGTAGGACTCAGGGTTACTATGGCTACACCTTC. It translates to CASRTQGYYGYTF.